A selection of T cell receptor beta chains follows, all from one sample in a study of OX40 agonist ivuxolimab in advanced cancers. Generated by immunoSEQ multiplex PCR, the TCRdb table keeps only in-frame clones and is missing some. The sample holds roughly 60,000 clones, roughly 84% seen once. The sample in question was CD4+ or CD8+ T cells sorted from blood, obtained in a trial of the OX40 agonist ivuxolimab. The receptors were sampled from an adult with an advanced solid tumor such as melanoma, head and neck, liver or kidney cancer. The CDR3 runs from the conserved cysteine through the conserved F or W. A D gene is named only where the DNA matches it firmly. Clone size is given for some rows only: seen once, a few or many times, or a class if the clone is expanded.

d_call j_call clone_size v_call cdr3_aa cdr3_nt
TRBD1 TRBJ2-7 - TRBV10-3 CAIRDGTGVFEQYF TGTGCCATCAGGGACGGGACAGGGGTTTTCGAGCAGTACTTC
- TRBJ2-7 - TRBV5-1 CASSFTGYEQYF TGCGCCAGCAGCTTCACAGGGTACGAGCAGTACTTC
- TRBJ2-5 - TRBV30 CAWTRGGQPHIAEIEKETQYF TGTGCCTGGACCCGAGGAGGACAGCCCCATATAGCGGAGATTGAAAAAGAGACCCAGTACTTC
TRBD1 TRBJ2-7 few TRBV14 CASSPGQTHYEQYF TGTGCCAGCAGCCCGGGACAGACGCACTACGAGCAGTACTTC
TRBD2 TRBJ2-1 - TRBV7-9 CASSQIPGGFKDNEQFF TGTGCCAGCAGCCAAATCCCGGGGGGATTCAAGGACAATGAGCAGTTCTTC
- TRBJ2-2 - TRBV28 CASSFPQDGNTGELFF TGTGCCAGCAGTTTTCCCCAAGACGGGAACACCGGGGAGCTGTTTTTT
- TRBJ2-5 - TRBV28 CASRFRETQYF TGTGCCAGCAGGTTCCGTGAGACCCAGTACTTC
TRBD1 TRBJ1-1 - TRBV15 CATSSTGGNTEAFF TGTGCCACCAGCAGTACAGGGGGAAACACTGAAGCTTTCTTT
- TRBJ2-3 - TRBV7-9 CASSLGASTDTQYF TGTGCCAGCAGCTTAGGCGCTAGCACAGATACGCAGTATTTT
- TRBJ2-3 - TRBV11-3 CASSSATDTQYF TGTGCCAGCAGCTCCGCAACAGATACGCAGTATTTT
- TRBJ2-1 few TRBV2 CASSGRFVNEQFF TGTGCCAGCAGTGGCCGCTTTGTCAATGAGCAGTTCTTC
TRBD1 TRBJ2-2 - TRBV5-1 CASSLVTGRWTGELFF TGCGCCAGCAGCTTGGTGACAGGGCGGTGGACCGGGGAGCTGTTTTTT
TRBD2 TRBJ2-7 - TRBV4-1 CASSQVPRGYEQYF TGCGCCAGCAGCCAAGTCCCGCGGGGGTACGAGCAGTACTTC
- TRBJ2-2 - TRBV5-1 CASSPPRGRQTGELFF TGCGCCAGCAGCCCCCCGAGGGGTAGGCAAACCGGGGAGCTGTTTTTT
- TRBJ2-7 - TRBV5-1 CASSLVGTDGTSFYEQYF TGCGCCAGCAGCTTGGTAGGCACCGACGGGACAAGCTTCTACGAGCAGTACTTC
TRBD2 TRBJ2-1 - TRBV4-2 CASSIRTSAYNEQFF TGTGCCAGCAGCATCCGGACTAGCGCATACAATGAGCAGTTCTTC
TRBD2 TRBJ2-1 - TRBV5-1 CASSLETSAQVKEQFF TGCGCCAGCAGCTTGGAAACTAGCGCGCAGGTAAAGGAGCAGTTCTTC
TRBD2 TRBJ2-1 - TRBV7-9 CASSLISGRRNEQFF TGTGCCAGCAGCTTAATCAGCGGGAGGAGGAATGAGCAGTTCTTC
TRBD2 TRBJ2-1 - TRBV30 CAGSRLAASYNEQFF TGTGCCGGATCAAGACTAGCGGCATCCTACAATGAGCAGTTCTTC
- TRBJ2-3 once TRBV11-2 CASSLTGDTQYF TGTGCCAGCAGCTTAACAGGAGATACGCAGTATTTT
- TRBJ2-2 - TRBV28 CASSFYSGSGELFF TGTGCCAGCAGTTTTTATTCGGGGAGCGGGGAGCTGTTTTTT
- TRBJ2-3 - TRBV11-3 CASSSQGWSTQYF TGTGCCAGCAGCTCCCAGGGGTGGTCAACGCAGTATTTT
TRBD2 TRBJ2-7 - TRBV7-9 CASSPTSVVSSYEQYF TGTGCCAGCAGCCCAACTAGCGTGGTTAGCTCCTACGAGCAGTACTTC
- TRBJ2-2 - TRBV4-3 CASSQDNGNTGELFF TGCGCCAGCAGCCAAGATAATGGGAACACCGGGGAGCTGTTTTTT